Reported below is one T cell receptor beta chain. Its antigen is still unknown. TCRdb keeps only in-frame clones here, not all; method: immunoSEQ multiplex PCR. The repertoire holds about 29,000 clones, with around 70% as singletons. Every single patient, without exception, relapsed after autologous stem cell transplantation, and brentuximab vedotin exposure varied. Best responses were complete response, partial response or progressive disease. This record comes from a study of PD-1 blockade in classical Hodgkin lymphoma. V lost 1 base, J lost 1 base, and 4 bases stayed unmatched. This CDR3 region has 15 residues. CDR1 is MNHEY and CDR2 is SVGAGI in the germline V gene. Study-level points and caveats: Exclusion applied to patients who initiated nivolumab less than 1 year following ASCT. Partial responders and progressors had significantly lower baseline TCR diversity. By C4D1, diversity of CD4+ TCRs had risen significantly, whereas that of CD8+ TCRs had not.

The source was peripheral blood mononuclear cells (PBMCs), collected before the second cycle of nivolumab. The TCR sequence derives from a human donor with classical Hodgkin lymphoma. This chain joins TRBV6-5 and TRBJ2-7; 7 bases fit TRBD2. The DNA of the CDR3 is TGTGCCAGCAGTTACTTGTCTAGCGGATCCTACGAGCAGTACTTC. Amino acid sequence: CASSYLSSGSYEQYF.